One sample yielded the 2 T cell receptor beta chains listed below, sequenced in a study of patients and donors after allogeneic stem cell transplantation. MiXCR, run by TCRdb on the RT-PCR reads, gives a single entry per CDR3 protein. The top ten clones hold less than 30% of a sample with about 74,000 distinct CDR3 sequences, less than 30% of them seen once. The sample consisted of blood, either unsorted or a sorted T cell fraction (not recorded which). The source is a human donor who was either an allogeneic HSCT recipient or a stem cell or donor lymphocyte infusion donor (not recorded which). It is not recorded whose cells these are; they may come from a transplant donor.

The chain joins TRBV4-2 to TRBJ1-5, with D uncertain. Trimming took 1 base from V and 2 from J, leaving 24 bases between them. Germline CDR1 LGHNA, CDR2 YNFKEQ. CDR3 length: 20 amino acids. The CDR3 coding sequence is TGTGCCAGCAGCCAAGGGGTGTGGTCTTCAGTCTTTGGGGGCAATCAGCCCCAGCATTTT. It codes for CASSQGVWSSVFGGNQPQHF.

This chain links TRBV7-9 with TRBJ2-5, with D uncertain. The V and J ends lost 5 bases and 1 base respectively, with 20 bases between them. Germline-derived CDR1 and CDR2 are SEHNR and FQNEAQ (reference sequence). The CDR3 covers 17 residues. The CDR3 DNA sequence: TGTGCCAGCAGCCTCTCTATTGGGTACAGAGTCCAAGAGACCCAGTACTTC. This sequence encodes CASSLSIGYRVQETQYF.